The clone carrying this T cell receptor (beta chain) was seen a handful of times. Antigen: not known. The assay was immunoSEQ multiplex PCR, and TCRdb's table has in-frame clones only and misses some. The sample holds about 5,600 clones; around two thirds are singletons and the top ten take around 40%. This specimen belongs to a study of CD8 T cell repertoires and HIV-1 epitope variants. The clonotype originates from a male donor with HIV. The source material was cultured CD8+ T cells derived from PBMCs.

CDR3 DNA: TGTGCCAGCAGCTCCGGGGGACCCTACAATGAGCAGTTCTTC. Translation: CASSSGGPYNEQFF. The chain employs TRBV13 and TRBJ2-1, with D maybe TRBD2 (6 bases). The V gene's germline CDR1 is PRHDT and CDR2 FYEKMQ (reference sequence). The CDR3 runs 14 residues. Trimming stripped 4 bases from V and 2 bases from J, with 9 bases between.